This T cell receptor beta chain was found in a study of cytomegalovirus exposure and HLA in healthy donors. Per the germline V gene, CDR1 is MDHEN and CDR2 is SYDVKM. The CDR3 spans 13 residues. V lost 7 bases, J lost 4 bases, and 11 bases lay in between. PCR involved 60 Vbeta and 13 Jbeta primers. Measured with immunoSEQ multiplex PCR; TCRdb has only the in-frame clones, and not every one. There are about 130,000 clones in the sample; around 74% occur only once, and around 6.6% lies in the top ten. V and J are TRBV28 and TRBJ1-5; TRBD1 is a possible D gene (5 bases). Sequenced: PBMCs. This clonotype was obtained from a man in his forties in good health and CMV-seropositive. In DNA, the CDR3 is TGTGCCAGCATACGGGGGTGGAATCAGCCCCAGCATTTT. Encoded protein: CASIRGWNQPQHF.